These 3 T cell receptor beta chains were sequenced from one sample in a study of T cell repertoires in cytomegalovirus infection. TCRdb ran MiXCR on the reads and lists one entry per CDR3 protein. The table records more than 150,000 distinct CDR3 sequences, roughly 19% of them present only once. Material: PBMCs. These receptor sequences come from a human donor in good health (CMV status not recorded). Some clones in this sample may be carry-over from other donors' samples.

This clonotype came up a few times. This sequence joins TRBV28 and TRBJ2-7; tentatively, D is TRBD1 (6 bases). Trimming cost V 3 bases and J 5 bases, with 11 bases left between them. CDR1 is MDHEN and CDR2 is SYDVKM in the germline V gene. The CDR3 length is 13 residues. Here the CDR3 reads CASSLAWTDEQYF. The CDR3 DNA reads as TGTGCCAGCAGTTTGGCTTGGACAGACGAGCAGTACTTC.

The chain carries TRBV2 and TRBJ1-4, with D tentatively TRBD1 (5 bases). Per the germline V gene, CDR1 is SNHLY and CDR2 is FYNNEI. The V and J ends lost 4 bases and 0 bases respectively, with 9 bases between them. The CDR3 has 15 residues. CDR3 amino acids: CASSVIGATNEKLFF. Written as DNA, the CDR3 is TGTGCCAGCAGTGTTATAGGGGCAACTAATGAAAAACTGTTTTTT.

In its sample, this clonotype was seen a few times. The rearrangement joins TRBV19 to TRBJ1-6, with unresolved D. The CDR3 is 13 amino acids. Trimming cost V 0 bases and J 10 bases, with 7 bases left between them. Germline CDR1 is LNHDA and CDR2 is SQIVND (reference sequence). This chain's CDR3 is CASSIEGRSPLHF. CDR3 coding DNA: TGTGCCAGTAGTATAGAAGGAAGGTCACCCCTCCACTTT.